This T cell receptor beta chain comes out of a study of HIV-infected patients and healthy controls. About the research overall: No general T-cell lymphocytopenia was present, and per-chain CDR3 totals resembled those of controls.

Reverse transcription used around 540 ng RNA and constant-region primers for alpha and beta. Alpha and beta chain libraries were made separately by chain-specific third strand synthesis with multiplexing indices. The cDNA received a 5' RACE adapter containing a random hexamer plus an SP2 sequencing primer site. TCRdb used MiXCR to reprocess the 5' RACE reads, holding one entry per CDR3 protein. The top ten clones hold around 11% of a sample with about 7,900 distinct CDR3 sequences, 8.4% of them seen once. This clonotype was counted many times. Its antigen is unknown. General study results and limits: Treated samples reflected only about three months of therapy, arguably too short to observe immune reconstitution.

The V gene's germline CDR1 is LNHDA and CDR2 SQIVND (reference sequence). Trimming left V 5 bases short and J 0 bases short, with 14 bases between. This CDR3 has 15 residues. Follow-up blood was drawn about 14 weeks, roughly three months, after antiretroviral therapy began. Whole blood was used without fractionation, so all unsorted peripheral T cells were included. J is TRBJ2-7 and V is TRBV19; D possibly corresponds to TRBD1 (5 bases). This TCR came from an adult with HIV infection. The sample here was blood, taken during antiretroviral therapy. Written as DNA, the CDR3 is TGTGCCAGTAGTGCCCGGCTTCAGGGCTCCTACGAGCAGTACTTC. Translated: CASSARLQGSYEQYF.